This T cell receptor beta chain was retrieved from a study of T-cell reconstitution after alpha-beta-depleted transplantation in children. General study results and limits: At around two months after transplant, the alpha-beta T cells were reportedly derived from several hundred expanded clones that came from non-depleted graft cells. Surviving recipient T cells and thymic progenitors underlay high day-60 TCRbeta diversity in some patients.

In regard to this clonotype: Its antigen is not identified.

Unique molecular identifiers were used in preparing the TCRbeta library. TCRdb re-analysed the PCR reads in MiXCR, keeping a single row per CDR3 protein. Of about 980,000 distinct CDR3 sequences detected, about 29% appear once; the ten largest clones hold roughly 30%. Sequences were derived from PBMCs, mostly from graft donor cells, sampled 360 days after TCRalphabeta/CD19-depleted stem cell transplant. The origin of this receptor is a boy in the first two years of life who had a stem cell transplant for SCID, so the T cells may come from the graft donor.

The chain's CDR3 is CAISDEGALYNEQFF. DNA for the CDR3: TGTGCCATCAGTGATGAGGGGGCCCTCTACAATGAGCAGTTCTTC. V gene TRBV10-3 combines with J gene TRBJ2-1; 7 bases match TRBD1. CDR3 length equals 15 residues. Germline V lookup: CDR1 ENHRY, CDR2 SYGVKD. Trimming took 3 bases from V and 3 from J; bases not matched to a gene: 5.